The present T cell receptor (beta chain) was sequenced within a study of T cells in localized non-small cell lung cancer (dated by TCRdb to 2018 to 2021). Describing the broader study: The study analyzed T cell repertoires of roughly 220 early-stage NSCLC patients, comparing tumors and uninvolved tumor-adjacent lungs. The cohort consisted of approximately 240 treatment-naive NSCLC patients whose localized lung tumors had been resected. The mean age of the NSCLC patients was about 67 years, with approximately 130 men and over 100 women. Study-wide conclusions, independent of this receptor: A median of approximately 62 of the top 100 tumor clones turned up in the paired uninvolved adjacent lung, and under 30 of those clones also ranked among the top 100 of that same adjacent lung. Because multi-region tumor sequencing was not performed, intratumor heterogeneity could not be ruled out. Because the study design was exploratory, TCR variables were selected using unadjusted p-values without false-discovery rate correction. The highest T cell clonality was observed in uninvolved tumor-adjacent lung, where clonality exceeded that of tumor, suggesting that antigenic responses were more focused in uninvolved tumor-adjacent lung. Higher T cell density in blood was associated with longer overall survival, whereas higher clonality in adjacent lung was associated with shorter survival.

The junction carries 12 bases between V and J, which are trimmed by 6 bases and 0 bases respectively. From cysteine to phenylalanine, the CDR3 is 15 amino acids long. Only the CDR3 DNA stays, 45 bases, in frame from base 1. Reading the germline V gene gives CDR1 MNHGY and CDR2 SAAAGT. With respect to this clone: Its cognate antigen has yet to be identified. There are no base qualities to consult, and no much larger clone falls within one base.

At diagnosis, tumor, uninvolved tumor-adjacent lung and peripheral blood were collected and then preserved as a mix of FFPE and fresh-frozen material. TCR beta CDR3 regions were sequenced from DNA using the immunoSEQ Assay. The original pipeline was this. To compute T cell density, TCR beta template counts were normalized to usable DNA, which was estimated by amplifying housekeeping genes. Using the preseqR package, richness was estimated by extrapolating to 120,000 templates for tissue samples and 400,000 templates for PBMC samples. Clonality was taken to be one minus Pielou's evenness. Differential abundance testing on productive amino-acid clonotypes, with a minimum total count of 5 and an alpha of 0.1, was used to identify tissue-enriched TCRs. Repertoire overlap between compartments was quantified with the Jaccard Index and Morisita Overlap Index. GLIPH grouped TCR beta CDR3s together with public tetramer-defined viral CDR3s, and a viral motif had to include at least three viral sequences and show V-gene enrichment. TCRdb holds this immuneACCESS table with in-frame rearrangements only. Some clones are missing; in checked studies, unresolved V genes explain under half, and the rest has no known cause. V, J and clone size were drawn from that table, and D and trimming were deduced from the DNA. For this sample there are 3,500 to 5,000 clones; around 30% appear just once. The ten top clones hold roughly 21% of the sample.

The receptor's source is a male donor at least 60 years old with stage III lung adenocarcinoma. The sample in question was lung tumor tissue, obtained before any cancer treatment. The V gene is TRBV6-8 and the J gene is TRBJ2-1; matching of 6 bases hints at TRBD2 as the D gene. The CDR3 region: CASRAAGSSYNEQFF. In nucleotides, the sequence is TGTGCCAGCAGAGCCGCGGGGAGCTCCTACAATGAGCAGTTCTTC.